This T cell receptor beta chain was sequenced in a study of graft-versus-host responses after intestinal transplantation. Background on the study: The whole recipient group had anti-thymocyte globulin induction followed by tacrolimus and steroids for around 3 years.

The assay was immunoSEQ multiplex PCR, and TCRdb's table has in-frame clones only and misses some. The sample holds about 77,000 clones, 80% to 95% seen once. A single count supports this clone. Germline assignment: CDR1 MNHNS and CDR2 SASEGT. Trimming pared 1 base from V and 6 bases from J, leaving 14 bases between. CDR3 size: 15 residues. The chain couples TRBV6-1 to TRBJ2-3; D possibly corresponds to TRBD2 (6 bases). The sequences come from PBMCs, collected 98 days after intestinal transplantation. This receptor was obtained from a human patient who received an intestinal transplant, so some T cells may come from the graft donor. This CDR3 is CASSEGWGLEDTQYF. CDR3 nucleotide sequence: TGTGCCAGCAGTGAAGGATGGGGACTCGAGGATACGCAGTATTTT.